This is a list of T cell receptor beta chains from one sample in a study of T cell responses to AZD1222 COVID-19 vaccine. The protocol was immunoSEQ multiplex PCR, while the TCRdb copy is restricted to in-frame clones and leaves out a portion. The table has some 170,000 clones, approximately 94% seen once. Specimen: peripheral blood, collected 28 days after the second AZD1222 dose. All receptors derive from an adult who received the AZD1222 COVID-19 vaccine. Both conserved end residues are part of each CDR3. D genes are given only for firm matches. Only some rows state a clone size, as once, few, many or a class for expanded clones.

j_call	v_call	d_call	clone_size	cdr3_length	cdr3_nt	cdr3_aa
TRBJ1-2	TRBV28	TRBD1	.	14	TGTGCCAGCAGTTTCCGGGCCAGGGGGCAAGGCTACACCTTC	CASSFRARGQGYTF
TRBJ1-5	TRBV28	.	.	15	TGTGCCAGCAGACATGGACAGATGAGCAATCAGCCCCAGCATTTT	CASRHGQMSNQPQHF
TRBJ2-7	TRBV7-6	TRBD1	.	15	TGTGCCAGCAGCTTAACGACAGGGCACGAAGGCGAGCAGTACTTC	CASSLTTGHEGEQYF
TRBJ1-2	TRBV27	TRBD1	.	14	TGTGCCAGCAGCCCGACAGGGTTAAACTATGGCTACACCTTC	CASSPTGLNYGYTF
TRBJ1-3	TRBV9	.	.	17	TGTGCCAGCAGCGAGAAGAACCGGGACGCCGCCCGGAACACCATATATTTT	CASSEKNRDAARNTIYF
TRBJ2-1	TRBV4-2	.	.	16	TGTGCCAGCAGCCAAGAAAAGCTGGAGTTTCTGGATGAGCAGTTCTTC	CASSQEKLEFLDEQFF
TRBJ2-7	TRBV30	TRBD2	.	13	TGTGCCTGGGCGGGGGGGACATCCGTTGAGCAGTACTTC	CAWAGGTSVEQYF
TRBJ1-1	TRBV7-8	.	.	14	TGTGCCAGCAGCAAGGGCCCCGTTGCGCCTGAAGCTTTCTTT	CASSKGPVAPEAFF
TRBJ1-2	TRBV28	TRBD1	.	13	TGTGCCAGCAGTTTGGGACAGTCCTATGGCTACACCTTC	CASSLGQSYGYTF
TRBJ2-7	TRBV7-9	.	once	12	TGTGCCAGCAGCACCCAAGGTGACGCGGCAGACTTC	CASSTQGDAADF
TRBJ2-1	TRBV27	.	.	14	TGTGCCAGCAGTTTATTGGGGGACGACAATGAGCAGTTCTTC	CASSLLGDDNEQFF
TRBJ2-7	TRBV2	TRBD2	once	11	TGTGCCAGCAGGCTAGCGGGAGAGACATACTTC	CASRLAGETYF
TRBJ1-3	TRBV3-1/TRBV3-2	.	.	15	TGTGCCAGCCGCCTTAGAGGGGGATCGGGAAACACCATATATTTT	CASRLRGGSGNTIYF
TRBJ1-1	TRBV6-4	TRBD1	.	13	TGTGCCAGCAGTTTGGACAGGGAGGCTGAAGCTTTCTTT	CASSLDREAEAFF
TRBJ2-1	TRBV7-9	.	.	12	TGTGCCAGCAGCTTACACGCCAATGAGCAGTTCTTC	CASSLHANEQFF
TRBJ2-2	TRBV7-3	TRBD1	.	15	TGTGCCAGCAGTATGGGACAGGGAGACACCGGGGAGCTGTTTTTT	CASSMGQGDTGELFF
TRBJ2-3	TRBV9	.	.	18	TGTGCCAGCAGCACTCTCGAAGGAGCCCTCCGGAGCACAGATACGCAGTATTTT	CASSTLEGALRSTDTQYF
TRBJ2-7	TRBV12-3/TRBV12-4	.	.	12	TGTGCCAGCAGCCTCGTCGGGGGCGAGCAGTACTTC	CASSLVGGEQYF
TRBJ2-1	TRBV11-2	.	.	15	TGTGCCAGCAGCTTATGGGGGGGACATAGCGATGAGCAGTTCTTC	CASSLWGGHSDEQFF
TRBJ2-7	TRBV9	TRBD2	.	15	TGTGCCAGCAGCGCGAATAGCGGGAACAACTACGAGCAGTACTTC	CASSANSGNNYEQYF
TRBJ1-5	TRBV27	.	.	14	TGTGCCAGCAGTTTAGAAACGGGAGATCAGCCCCAGCATTTT	CASSLETGDQPQHF
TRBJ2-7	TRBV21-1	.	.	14	TGTGCCAGCAGCGGAAGGGGACCGAAATACGAGCAGTACTTC	CASSGRGPKYEQYF
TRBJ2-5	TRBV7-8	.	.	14	TGTGCCAGCAGCTTAGGCTCCGGAGGGGAGACCCAGTACTTC	CASSLGSGGETQYF
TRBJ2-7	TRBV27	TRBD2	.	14	TGTGCCAGCAGGGGACTAGCGGGAGTTCACGAGCAGTACTTC	CASRGLAGVHEQYF
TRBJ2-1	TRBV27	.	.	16	TGTGCCAGCAGTCCCCTGGGCTACAGCTCCTACAATGAGCAGTTCTTC	CASSPLGYSSYNEQFF
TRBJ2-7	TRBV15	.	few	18	TGTGCCACCAGCAGAGAGGCGGCTCCATCGTCCCCAGGCTACGAGCAGTACTTC	CATSREAAPSSPGYEQYF
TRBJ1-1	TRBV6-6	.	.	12	TGTGCCAGCAGTTACTCGGACACTGAAGCTTTCTTT	CASSYSDTEAFF
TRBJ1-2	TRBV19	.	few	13	TGTGCCAGTAGTATAGCGGGGGGCGATGGCTACACCTTC	CASSIAGGDGYTF
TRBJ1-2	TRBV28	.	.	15	TGTGCCAGCAGTTTCAGCACCGGGCAGGGCTATGGCTACACCTTC	CASSFSTGQGYGYTF
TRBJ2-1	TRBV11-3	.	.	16	TGTGCCAGCAGCCTAGGGGGTGCGGGCGTCTACAATGAGCAGTTCTTC	CASSLGGAGVYNEQFF
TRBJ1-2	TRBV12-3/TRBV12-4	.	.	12	TGTGCCAGCAGTTTACGGGTTGTTGACAGATTTTTC	CASSLRVVDRFF
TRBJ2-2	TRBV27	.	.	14	TGTGCCAGCAGTTTATTCCTTAACGCCGGGGAGCTGTTTTTT	CASSLFLNAGELFF
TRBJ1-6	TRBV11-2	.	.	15	TGTGCCAGCAGCTCCTCGGACGGGTATCTATCACCCCTCCACTTT	CASSSSDGYLSPLHF
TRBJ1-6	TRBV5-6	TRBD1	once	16	TGTGCCAGCAGCTTGGGGGGACAGGACTATAATTCACCCCTCCACTTT	CASSLGGQDYNSPLHF
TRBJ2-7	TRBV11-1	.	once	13	TGTGCCAGCAGCCCCCGGGCCTCTCTCGAGCAGTACTTC	CASSPRASLEQYF
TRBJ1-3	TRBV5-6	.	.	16	TGTGCCAGCAGCTTCCTCGGGGGGCGCCGGGTTAACACCATATATTTT	CASSFLGGRRVNTIYF
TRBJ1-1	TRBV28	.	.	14	TGTGCCAGCAGTTTTCAGGATGCGACGGGATGGGGCGACTTT	CASSFQDATGWGDF
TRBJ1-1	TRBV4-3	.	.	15	TGCGCCAGCAGCCTAAGTCTTTCTACGAAAGTTGAAGCTTTCTTT	CASSLSLSTKVEAFF
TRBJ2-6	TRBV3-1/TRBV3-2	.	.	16	TGTGCCAGCAGCCAAGAGTGGGGCTCTGGGGCCAACGTCCTGACTTTC	CASSQEWGSGANVLTF
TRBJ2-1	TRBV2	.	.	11	TGTGCCACCGGGAGTCGGGGTGAGCAGTTCTTC	CATGSRGEQFF
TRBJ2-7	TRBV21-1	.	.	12	TGTGCCAGCTCGGGAAGGGGTGGCGAGCAGTACTTC	CASSGRGGEQYF
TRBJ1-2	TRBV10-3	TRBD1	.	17	TGTGCCATCAGTGAGCACCCGGGGCAGGGGGCTAACTATGGCTACACCTTC	CAISEHPGQGANYGYTF
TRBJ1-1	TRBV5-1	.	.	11	TGCGCCAGCAGACGGGACTTTGAAGCTTTCTTT	CASRRDFEAFF
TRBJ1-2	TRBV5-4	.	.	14	TGTGCCAGCAGCTTGCGGGGCCCTAACTATGGCTACACCTTC	CASSLRGPNYGYTF
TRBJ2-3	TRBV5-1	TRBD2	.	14	TGCGCCAGCGGCAGCGGGAGACGCACAGATACGCAGTATTTT	CASGSGRRTDTQYF
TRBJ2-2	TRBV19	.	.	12	TGTGCCAGTAGCTTACGGGGGGCGGAGCTGTTTTTT	CASSLRGAELFF
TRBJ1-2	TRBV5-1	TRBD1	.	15	TGCGCCAGCAGCTTGGCCGGGGGGACAGGGAAGGGCTACACCTTC	CASSLAGGTGKGYTF
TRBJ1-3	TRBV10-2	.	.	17	TGCGCCAGCAGTGAGTCGGGCCCACCGAGCTCTGGAAACACCATATATTTT	CASSESGPPSSGNTIYF
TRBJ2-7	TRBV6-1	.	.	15	TGTGCCAGCAGTGAACCCCCCACAGGGTCCTACGAGCAGTACTTC	CASSEPPTGSYEQYF
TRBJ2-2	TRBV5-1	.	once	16	TGCGCCAGCAGCACGTCCGGGACTCGGAACACCGGGGAGCTGTTTTTT	CASSTSGTRNTGELFF
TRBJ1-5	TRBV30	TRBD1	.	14	TGTGCCTGGGGTCTTACAGGGGGTAATCAGCCCCAGCATTTT	CAWGLTGGNQPQHF